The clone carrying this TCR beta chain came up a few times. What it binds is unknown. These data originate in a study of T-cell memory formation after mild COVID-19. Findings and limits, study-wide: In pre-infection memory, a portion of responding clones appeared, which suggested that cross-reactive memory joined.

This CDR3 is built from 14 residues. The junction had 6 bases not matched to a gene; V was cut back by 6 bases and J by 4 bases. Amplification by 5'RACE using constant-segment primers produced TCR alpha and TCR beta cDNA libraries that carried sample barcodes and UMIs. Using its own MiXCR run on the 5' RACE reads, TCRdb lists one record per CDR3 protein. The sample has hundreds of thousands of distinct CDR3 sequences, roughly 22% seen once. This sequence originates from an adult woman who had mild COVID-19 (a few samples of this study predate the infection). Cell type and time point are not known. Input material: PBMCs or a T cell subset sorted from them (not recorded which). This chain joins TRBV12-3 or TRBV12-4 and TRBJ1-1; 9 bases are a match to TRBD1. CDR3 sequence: CASSPDRGTTEAFF. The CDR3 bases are TGTGCCAGCAGCCCGGACAGGGGCACCACTGAAGCTTTCTTT.